This T cell receptor beta chain derives from a study of T cell repertoires in cytomegalovirus infection. Study background: The authors used CMV epitopes that were HLA-C-restricted (recently identified) and HLA-B-restricted (well studied).

MiXCR was run by TCRdb on the reads, yielding one entry per CDR3 protein. This table holds about 160,000 distinct CDR3 sequences, roughly 22% found once. Regarding this clonotype: What it binds is not known.

V was pared by 6 bases and J by 3 bases, with 14 bases between. This CDR3 region has 13 residues. Germline loops: CDR1 DFQATT, CDR2 SNEGSKA (reference sequence). Notes on the study in general: CMV-specific TCR beta clonotypes restricted by HLA-C dominated the ex vivo response. Accumulated public TCR beta family frequency recognized individuals carrying CMV together with the relevant HLA.

The chain carries TRBV20-1 and TRBJ1-2; D gene uncertain. This receptor was identified in a human donor in good health (CMV status not recorded). Some clones in this sample may be carry-over from other donors' samples. The sample in question was CD8+ T cells from cultured PBMCs, obtained from culture after CMV antigen stimulation. Here the CDR3 DNA reads TGCAGTGCCCCCCCAGGAATTTACTATGGCTACACCTTC. It translates to CSAPPGIYYGYTF.